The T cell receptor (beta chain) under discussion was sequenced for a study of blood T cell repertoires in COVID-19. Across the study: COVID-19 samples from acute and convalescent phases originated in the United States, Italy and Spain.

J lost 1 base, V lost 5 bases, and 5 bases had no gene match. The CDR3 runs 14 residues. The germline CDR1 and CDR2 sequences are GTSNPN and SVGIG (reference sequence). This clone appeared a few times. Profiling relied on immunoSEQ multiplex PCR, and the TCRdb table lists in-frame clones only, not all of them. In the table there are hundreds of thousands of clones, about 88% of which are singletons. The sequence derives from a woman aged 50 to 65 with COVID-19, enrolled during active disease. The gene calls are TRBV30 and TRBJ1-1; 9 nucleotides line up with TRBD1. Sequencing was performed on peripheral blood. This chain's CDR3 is CAWARGQGNTEAFF. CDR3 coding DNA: TGTGCCTGGGCTCGGGGACAGGGGAACACTGAAGCTTTCTTT.